One and the same sample provided the 20 T cell receptor beta chains below, sequenced in a study of beta chain features in type 1 diabetes. Reverse transcription of all isolated RNA meant that expressed TCRB transcripts were sequenced. This table comes from immunoSEQ multiplex PCR, and its TCRdb copy is limited to in-frame clones, with some not included. The sample consists of 250,000 or so clones, around 68% of them appearing once. Sequencing was performed on naive CD4+ T cells from blood. Source of these receptors: a man younger than 40 in good health.

The chain links TRBV25-1 to TRBJ2-3, with a weak D call TRBD1 (6 bases). The CDR3 is made up of 16 amino acids. The germline gives CDR1 MGHDK, CDR2 SYGVNS. V was clipped by 3 bases and J by 1 base, with 14 bases between them. The CDR3 loop reads CASSDLTGHGTDTQYF. In DNA form, the CDR3 reads TGTGCCAGCAGTGACTTGACAGGACATGGCACAGATACGCAGTATTTT.

This chain links TRBV29-1 with TRBJ2-1, with D perhaps TRBD2 (6 bases). Trimming shortened V by 2 bases and J by 0 bases, and 17 bases separated the two germline ends. This CDR3 is built from 17 residues. CDR1 and CDR2 (germline): SQVTM, ANQGSEA. CDR3 in amino acids: CSVERRGTSLSYNEQFF. DNA for the CDR3: TGCAGCGTTGAACGACGGGGGACTTCCCTCTCCTACAATGAGCAGTTCTTC.

V is TRBV9 and J is TRBJ1-1, with TRBD1 as a possible D gene (5 bases). CDR1 and CDR2 from the germline V gene are SGDLS and YYNGEE. V lost 0 bases, J lost 1 base, and 10 bases lay in between. This CDR3 region has 15 residues. CDR3 DNA: TGTGCCAGCAGCGTAGAAGGGGCAAGGAACACTGAAGCTTTCTTT. This codes for CASSVEGARNTEAFF. The full variable domain, its missing parts supplied by reference TRBV9 and TRBJ1-1, is DSGVTQTPKHLITATGQRVTLRCSPRSGDLSVYWYQQSLDQGLQFLIQYYNGEERAKGNILERFSAQQFPDLHSELNLSSLELGDSALYFCASSVEGARNTEAFFGQGTRLTVV.

The rearrangement links TRBV9 to TRBJ2-1; possibly TRBD1 for D (6 bases). The CDR3 is 17 residues long. The V gene's germline CDR1 is SGDLS and CDR2 YYNGEE. The germline V and J ends were trimmed by 0 bases and 2 bases, with 15 bases remaining between them. The CDR3 spells CASSVGAVGAPYNEQFF. The CDR3 bases are TGTGCCAGCAGCGTAGGGGCGGTGGGGGCACCCTACAATGAGCAGTTCTTC.

This clone was observed a few times. The rearrangement joins TRBV9 to TRBJ2-7; D not certain. This CDR3 spans 13 amino acids. CDR1 and CDR2 (germline): SGDLS, YYNGEE. V dropped 0 bases and J dropped 3 bases, with 7 bases sitting between them. CDR3 sequence reads: CASSVGLDYEQYF. The DNA for the CDR3 is TGTGCCAGCAGCGTAGGGCTAGACTACGAGCAGTACTTC.

V and J are TRBV19 and TRBJ2-1, with D perhaps TRBD2 (5 bases). Germline CDR1 is LNHDA and CDR2 is SQIVND (reference sequence). The length of the CDR3 is 11 residues. V lost 5 bases and J lost 9, with 8 bases in between. Written as DNA, the CDR3 is TGTGCCAGTAGTGGCCGGGGTGAGCAGTTCTTC. Protein product: CASSGRGEQFF.

This chain uses TRBV20-1 with TRBJ2-7; D possibly corresponds to TRBD2 (5 bases). This CDR3 contains 10 residues. With 6 bases removed from V and 6 bases from J, the gap between germline ends came to 9 bases. Germline V lookup: CDR1 DFQATT, CDR2 SNEGSKA (reference sequence). CDR3 in amino acids: CSAHRGEQYF. The CDR3 region has the DNA TGCAGTGCCCATCGGGGCGAGCAGTACTTC.

In DNA, the CDR3 is TGTGCCAGCAGCCCCGCACTAAGGGATACGCAGTATTTT. Residues: CASSPALRDTQYF. V and J are TRBV9 and TRBJ2-3; D gene ambiguous. Germline assignment: CDR1 SGDLS and CDR2 YYNGEE. The CDR3 is made up of 13 amino acids. The V and J ends lost 4 bases and 6 bases respectively, with 12 bases between them.

The chain combines TRBV7-2 with TRBJ2-2; the D is unclear. The V gene's germline CDR1 is SGHTA and CDR2 FQGNSA. The germline V and J ends were trimmed by 4 bases and 2 bases, with 14 bases remaining between them. CDR3 length: 16 residues. This chain's CDR3 is CASSSNGLSNTGELFF. CDR3 DNA: TGTGCCAGCAGCTCCAATGGGTTGTCAAACACCGGGGAGCTGTTTTTT.

The rearrangement joins TRBV11-2 to TRBJ2-1; no clear D gene. The CDR3 loop spans 13 amino acids. Germline V gene lookup returns CDR1 SGHAT and CDR2 FQNNGV. Trimming took 2 bases from V and 4 from J, leaving 6 bases between them. The CDR3: CASSLLVYNEQFF. The CDR3 coding sequence is TGTGCCAGCAGCTTATTGGTTTACAATGAGCAGTTCTTC.

Concerning this clone: Other nucleotide sequences in the sample specify the same CDR3. The J gene is TRBJ2-3, the V gene TRBV7-2; D gene ambiguous. The CDR3 runs to 12 residues. Germline loops: CDR1 SGHTA, CDR2 FQGNSA. Deletions cut 3 bases from V and 6 bases from J, with 7 bases between. The CDR3 bases are TGTGCCAGCAGCTTCCGTGGGGATACGCAGTATTTT. It encodes CASSFRGDTQYF.

This clone was observed a single time. The chain joins TRBV7-2 to TRBJ1-2; D may be TRBD1 (6 bases). The length of the CDR3 is 14 residues. Germline V gene lookup returns CDR1 SGHTA and CDR2 FQGNSA. V lost 5 bases and J lost 5, with 15 bases in between. In nucleotides, the CDR3 is TGTGCCAGCAGCCCCCCGGGGGCGGGGTATGGCTACACCTTC. Translating it yields CASSPPGAGYGYTF.

The chain has TRBV5-1 and TRBJ2-7; D gene ambiguous. Germline V gene data show CDR1 as SGHRS and CDR2 as YFSETQ. Trimming pared 4 bases from V and 0 bases from J, leaving 14 bases between. The CDR3 is made up of 15 amino acids. DNA for the CDR3: TGCGCCAGCAGCAGTCTATCAATAGACTCCTACGAGCAGTACTTC. Amino acids: CASSSLSIDSYEQYF.

With regard to this clone: Other DNA sequences in this specimen translate into the identical CDR3. The chain combines TRBV7-9 with TRBJ1-5, with a possible D match to TRBD1 (5 bases). The CDR3 runs to 13 residues. In germline, CDR1 is SEHNR, CDR2 FQNEAQ (reference sequence). V was clipped by 1 base and J by 7 bases, with 8 bases between them. The chain's CDR3 is CASSLDGGQPQHF. CDR3 coding DNA: TGTGCCAGCAGCTTAGATGGGGGACAGCCCCAGCATTTT.

V usage is TRBV30 and J usage is TRBJ2-1, with D possibly being TRBD2 (6 bases). The CDR3 has 17 amino acids. The germline V and J ends were trimmed by 2 bases and 5 bases, with 22 bases remaining between them. Germline values: CDR1 GTSNPN, CDR2 SVGIG (reference sequence). The CDR3 DNA reads TGTGCCTGGAGTCCACCAGACCCTCGGACTACCAACAATGAGCAGTTCTTC. It yields the protein CAWSPPDPRTTNNEQFF.

This rearrangement joins TRBV2 to TRBJ1-1; maybe TRBD1 (5 bases). The germline V and J ends were trimmed by 9 bases and 1 base, with 18 bases remaining between them. The CDR3 covers 15 residues. Per germline, CDR1 SNHLY and CDR2 FYNNEI. The CDR3 nucleotides are TGTGCCAGGGGGACGGTTTCTGGGAGGAACACTGAAGCTTTCTTT. As protein: CARGTVSGRNTEAFF.

The chain recombines TRBV11-2 with TRBJ2-5, with 10 bases lining up with TRBD2. This CDR3 region has 16 residues. CDR1 and CDR2 (germline): SGHAT, FQNNGV. J gave up 1 base and V 1 base, and 3 bases lay outside the gene matches. CDR3: CASSLGASGSQETQYF. For the CDR3, the DNA is TGTGCCAGCAGCTTAGGTGCTAGCGGGAGCCAAGAGACCCAGTACTTC.

The V gene is TRBV7-2, the J gene TRBJ2-5; D may correspond to TRBD1 or TRBD2 (5 bases each). V was pared by 10 bases and J by 7 bases, with 19 bases between. This CDR3 region has 13 residues. CDR1 and CDR2 (germline): SGHTA, FQGNSA. The CDR3 loop reads CAISWMGGGTQYF. The CDR3 DNA is TGTGCCATCTCCTGGATGGGTGGGGGGACCCAGTACTTC.

This rearrangement joins TRBV10-3 to TRBJ1-5; the D is unclear. Germline V gene sequence: CDR1 ENHRY, CDR2 SYGVKD. V shed 3 bases and J shed 4 bases, with 10 bases lying between them. The CDR3 has 14 amino acids. The CDR3 DNA sequence: TGTGCCATCAGTGAAGGGCAGAAGAATCAGCCCCAGCATTTT. Encoded protein: CAISEGQKNQPQHF.

This chain links TRBV23-1 with TRBJ2-7, with a weak D call TRBD1 (6 bases). TRBV23-1 is an open reading frame, and its role is uncertain. The V end lost 8 bases, the J end lost 4 bases, and 12 bases lay between the germline ends. This CDR3 spans 12 amino acids. The CDR3 is CASLGQNYEQYF. As DNA, the CDR3 is TGCGCCAGCCTAGGACAGAATTACGAGCAGTACTTC.